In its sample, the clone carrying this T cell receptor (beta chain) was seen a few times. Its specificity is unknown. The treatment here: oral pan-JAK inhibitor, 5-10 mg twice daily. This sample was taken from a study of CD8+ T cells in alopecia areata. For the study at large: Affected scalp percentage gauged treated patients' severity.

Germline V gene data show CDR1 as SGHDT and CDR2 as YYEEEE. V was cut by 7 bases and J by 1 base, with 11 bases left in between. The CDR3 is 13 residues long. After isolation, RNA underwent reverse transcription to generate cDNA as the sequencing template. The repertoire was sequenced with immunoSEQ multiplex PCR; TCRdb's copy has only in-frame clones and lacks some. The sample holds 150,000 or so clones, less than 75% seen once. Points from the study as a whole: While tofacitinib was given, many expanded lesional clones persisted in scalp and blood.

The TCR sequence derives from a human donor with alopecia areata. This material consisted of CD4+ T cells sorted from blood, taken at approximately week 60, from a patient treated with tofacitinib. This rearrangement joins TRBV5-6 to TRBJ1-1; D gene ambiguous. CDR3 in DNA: TGTGCCAGCCGCCTTTTGGAGAACACTGAAGCTTTCTTT. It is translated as CASRLLENTEAFF.